This T cell receptor beta chain originates from a study of regulatory T cells in long-lasting Graves disease. Time point described: newly diagnosed GD, antithyroid drugs for less than 3 months. The authors made the TCR library using RNA they extracted from PBMCs. The table lists this clonotype with many counts. Building the TCR beta libraries relied on iRepertoire HTBI primers, and CDR3 regions underwent Arm-PCR. TCRdb redid the calling of the multiplex PCR reads with MiXCR, one entry per CDR3 protein. The sample has around 400,000 distinct CDR3 sequences, approximately 16% seen once; the top ten hold roughly 7.7%. These same records also appear under a second study, on T cells in Graves' hyperthyroidism and ophthalmopathy.

This clonotype was sampled from a woman aged 40 to 49 with Graves disease. The sample here was peripheral blood mononuclear cells (PBMCs), taken at new diagnosis, from a patient treated with antithyroid drugs.

The CDR3 DNA follows: TGTGCCAGCAGCTTAGGCGGAGGAGCGAACACTGAAGCTTTCTTT. Translating gives CASSLGGGANTEAFF. The chain couples TRBV7-9 to TRBJ1-1; D uncertain. The germline V gene has CDR1 SEHNR and CDR2 FQNEAQ (reference sequence). The V end was cut by 1 base, the J end by 1 base, with 10 bases between. The CDR3 is 15 residues long.